The clone carrying this TCR beta chain was picked up one time. Its antigen is not identified. These data come from a study of CD8 T cells in Susac syndrome. This CDR3 contains 14 residues. CDR1 and CDR2 from the germline V gene are SGHRS and YFSETQ. Trimming cost V 5 bases and J 4 bases, with 10 bases left between them. Study-wide findings and caveats: Only a relatively small number of individuals were included in the TCR sequencing and HLA analysis.

The authors reverse transcribed roughly 0.5 to 1 ug RNA with random hexamers. An immunoSEQ multiplex PCR generated amplified TCR beta CDR3 products spanning 54 Vbeta and 13 Jbeta. TCRdb re-called the immunoSEQ multiplex PCR reads through MiXCR, storing one row per CDR3 protein. This table has approximately 190,000 distinct CDR3 sequences, approximately 93% appearing once. Age- and sex-matched healthy donors served as the control group. The authors negatively isolated CD8+ and CD4+ T cells and FACS-enriched TEMRA cells. The J gene is TRBJ1-6, the V gene TRBV5-1; D call uncertain. The receptor's source is a human donor in good health. Sequences were obtained from CD4+ T cells from PBMCs. In DNA form, the CDR3 reads TGCGCCAGCAGAGAGGAGATTTATAATTCACCCCTCCACTTT. Its translation is CASREEIYNSPLHF.